This T cell receptor (beta chain) comes out of a study of neurological immune-mediated disorders. The CDR3 runs to 16 residues. The V end lost 2 bases, the J end lost 3 bases, and 16 bases lay between the germline ends. Germline values: CDR1 MNHNS, CDR2 SASEGT. Using its own MiXCR run on the 5' RACE reads, TCRdb lists one record per CDR3 protein. Of more than 15,000 distinct CDR3 sequences listed, 3.5% are singletons. A blood bank in Maryland, USA, provided the volunteers who served as healthy controls. Sorted libraries drew on around 1 million CD4+ or CD8+ T cells. This clonotype was seen many times. This receptor was obtained from a middle-aged woman in good health. The chain employs TRBV6-1 and TRBJ1-2; a weak D match, TRBD1 (6 bases). The sample taken for sequencing was CD8+ T cells from blood. The CDR3: CASSEYSEGVDYGYTF. The CDR3 coding sequence is TGTGCCAGCAGTGAATATTCGGAGGGGGTCGACTATGGCTACACCTTC.